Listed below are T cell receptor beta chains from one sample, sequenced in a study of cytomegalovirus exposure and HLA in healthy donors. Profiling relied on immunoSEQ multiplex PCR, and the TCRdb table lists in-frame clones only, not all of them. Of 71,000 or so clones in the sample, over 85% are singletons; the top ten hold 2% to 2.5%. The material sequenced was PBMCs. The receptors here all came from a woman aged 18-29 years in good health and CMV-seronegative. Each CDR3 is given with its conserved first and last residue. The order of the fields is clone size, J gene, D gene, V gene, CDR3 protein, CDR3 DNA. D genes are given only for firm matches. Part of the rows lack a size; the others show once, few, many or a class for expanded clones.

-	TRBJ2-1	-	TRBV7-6	CASSSNPGLLVDEQFF	TGTGCCAGCAGCTCCAATCCGGGACTTCTTGTGGATGAGCAGTTCTTC
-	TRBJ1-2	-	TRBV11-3	CASSLDHRDYGYTF	TGTGCCAGCAGCTTAGACCACAGGGACTATGGCTACACCTTC
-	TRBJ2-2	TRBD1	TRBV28	CVVPSLCPSGTENTGELFF	TGTGTGGTTCCCAGCCTATGTCCCTCCGGGACAGAGAACACCGGGGAGCTGTTTTTT
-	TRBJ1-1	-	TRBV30	CAWTNTGGRGAFF	TGTGCCTGGACCAACACGGGGGGCCGGGGAGCTTTCTTT
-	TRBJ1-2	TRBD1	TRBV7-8	CASSPPGQGLGYTF	TGTGCCAGCAGCCCGCCGGGACAGGGTTTAGGCTACACCTTC
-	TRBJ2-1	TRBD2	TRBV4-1	CASSRQGGSGSSYNEQFF	TGCGCCAGCAGCCGCCAAGGTGGGAGCGGGAGCTCCTACAATGAGCAGTTCTTC
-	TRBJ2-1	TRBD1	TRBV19	CASSLGQHNEQFF	TGTGCCAGTAGCTTGGGACAGCACAATGAGCAGTTCTTC
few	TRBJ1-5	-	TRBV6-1	CASSFSELPQHF	TGTGCCAGCAGTTTCTCGGAGTTACCCCAGCATTTT
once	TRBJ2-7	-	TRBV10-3	CATGPQENYEQYF	TGTGCCACCGGCCCTCAGGAAAACTACGAGCAGTACTTC
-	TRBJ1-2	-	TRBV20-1	CSAREEGGYTF	TGCAGTGCTAGAGAGGAGGGTGGCTACACCTTC
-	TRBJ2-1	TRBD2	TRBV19	CASIGRAGEYYNEQFF	TGTGCCAGTATCGGGAGGGCAGGGGAATATTACAATGAGCAGTTCTTC
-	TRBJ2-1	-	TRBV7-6	CASSLGSAYNEQFF	TGTGCCAGCAGCTTAGGTTCAGCCTACAATGAGCAGTTCTTC
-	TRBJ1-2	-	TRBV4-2	CASSQDLGGNYGYTF	TGTGCCAGCAGCCAAGATCTCGGGGGAAACTATGGCTACACCTTC
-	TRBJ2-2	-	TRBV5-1	CASSYTGQTGELFF	TGCGCCAGCAGCTATACAGGACAGACCGGGGAGCTGTTTTTT
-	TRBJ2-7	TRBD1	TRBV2	CAITKGDREYEQYF	TGTGCCATTACTAAGGGGGACAGGGAATATGAGCAGTACTTC
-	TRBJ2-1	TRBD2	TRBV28	CASSLRTSGSYNEQFF	TGTGCCAGCAGTTTACGGACTAGCGGGAGCTACAATGAGCAGTTCTTC
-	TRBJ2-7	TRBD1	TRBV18	CASSPRGTGWHYEQYF	TGTGCCAGCTCTCCCCGAGGGACAGGGTGGCACTACGAGCAGTACTTC
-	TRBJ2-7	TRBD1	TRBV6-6	CASSNRQGAYEQYF	TGTGCCAGCAGCAATCGACAGGGGGCCTACGAGCAGTACTTC
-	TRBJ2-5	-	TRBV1	CTSSQGQGWIETQYF	TGCACCAGCAGCCAAGGACAGGGGTGGATCGAGACCCAGTACTTC
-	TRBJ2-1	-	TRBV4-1	CASSQEGAGFFEQFF	TGCGCCAGCAGCCAAGAAGGGGCAGGGTTTTTTGAGCAGTTCTTC
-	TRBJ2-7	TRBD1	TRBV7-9	CASSAGQVRNEQYF	TGTGCCAGCAGCGCGGGACAGGTGAGAAACGAGCAGTACTTC
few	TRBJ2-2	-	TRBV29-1	CSVEDSNTGELFF	TGCAGCGTTGAAGATAGTAACACCGGGGAGCTGTTTTTT